This TCR beta chain is from a study of shared clonotypes between healthy human individuals. A remark on this clone: Antigen unknown.

Naive CD8 isolation took CD45RO-negative cells positively selected for CCR7 and excluded terminally differentiated effector memory CD45RA+ cells. Measured with immunoSEQ multiplex PCR; TCRdb has only the in-frame clones, and not every one. The sample lists some 1,900,000 clones, about 95% occurring once. General study points: The four-donor shared clonotypes exceeded non-shared clonotypes in generation probability, with non-shared ones scoring lower. Large depth notwithstanding, sorted-subset sequencing proved incomplete by rarefaction. The authors sampled blood alone, and tissue repertoires likely differ. Naive subsets tended to show greater estimated richness than memory subsets.

The CDR3 runs to 14 residues. Germline V gives CDR1 SGHAT, CDR2 FQNNGV. V dropped 2 bases and J dropped 5 bases, with 7 bases sitting between them. Sequencing used naive CD8+ T cells sorted from blood. This receptor was taken from a man between 18 and 29 years old in good health. The chain joins TRBV11-2 to TRBJ1-6; D gene uncertain. In DNA form, the CDR3 reads TGTGCCAGCAGCTTAAGCAGCGATAATTCACCCCTCCACTTT. As protein: CASSLSSDNSPLHF.